These T cell receptor beta chains were read from a single sample in a study of regulatory T cells in long-lasting Graves disease. TCRdb analysed the multiplex PCR reads with MiXCR anew, one entry per CDR3 protein. The sample lists approximately 540,000 distinct CDR3 sequences, about 12% occurring once. This sample also belongs to another study, concerning T cells in Graves' hyperthyroidism and ophthalmopathy.

The starting material was peripheral blood mononuclear cells (PBMCs), obtained at new diagnosis, from a patient treated with antithyroid drugs. The receptors were sampled from a woman in her thirties with Graves disease. Each CDR3 is given without its conserved first and last residue. The order of the fields is V gene, J gene, CDR3 protein.

V: TRBV6-1
J: TRBJ1-6
CDR3: ASNRNGESPLH

V: TRBV6-1
J: TRBJ2-2
CDR3: ASSNLAGGPLGTGELF

V: TRBV27
J: TRBJ2-7
CDR3: ASTKLAGDNEQY

V: TRBV7-6
J: TRBJ1-1
CDR3: ASSLTQGRGTEAF

V: TRBV12-3/TRBV12-4
J: TRBJ2-4
CDR3: ASSFRLLGHSDHIAKNIQY

V: TRBV6-4
J: TRBJ2-1
CDR3: ASSEADRTYNEQF

V: TRBV11-2
J: TRBJ2-2
CDR3: ASIWGNTGELF

V: TRBV20-1
J: TRBJ2-7
CDR3: SASVYPGTPDKDYEQY

V: TRBV5-6
J: TRBJ2-1
CDR3: ASSRTLFNEQF

V: TRBV27
J: TRBJ1-6
CDR3: ATRPASSYNSPLH

V: TRBV2
J: TRBJ2-7
CDR3: ASSYSGRGYEQY

V: TRBV30
J: TRBJ1-1
CDR3: AWSAGQNMNTEAF

V: TRBV2
J: TRBJ2-1
CDR3: APTKSHNEQF

V: TRBV5-1
J: TRBJ2-3
CDR3: ASSLEGLADTQY

V: TRBV10-3
J: TRBJ1-1
CDR3: AIKSGYTEAF

V: TRBV9
J: TRBJ1-1
CDR3: ASSVGRQRTEAF

V: TRBV6-2/TRBV6-3
J: TRBJ1-5
CDR3: ASSSRQGLGQPQH

V: TRBV6-1
J: TRBJ2-3
CDR3: ASSRQDTDTQY

V: TRBV20-1
J: TRBJ2-7
CDR3: SAAKGWYEQY

V: TRBV3-1
J: TRBJ2-3
CDR3: ASSQDLPDTQC

V: TRBV19
J: TRBJ2-1
CDR3: ASSRGVSYNEQF

V: TRBV20-1
J: TRBJ2-7
CDR3: SARDKEYSGDTYEQY

V: TRBV7-2
J: TRBJ1-2
CDR3: ASSFQTIPSYT

V: TRBV12-3/TRBV12-4
J: TRBJ1-4
CDR3: ASSPGTSATNEKLF

V: TRBV7-9
J: TRBJ2-1
CDR3: ASSLGERSYNEQF

V: TRBV30
J: TRBJ1-2
CDR3: AWSWGTKDGYT

V: TRBV15
J: TRBJ2-1
CDR3: ATSRDFQLNEQF

V: TRBV6-2/TRBV6-3
J: TRBJ2-3
CDR3: ASMGITQY

V: TRBV28
J: TRBJ1-1
CDR3: ASKLDRGEMTEAF

V: TRBV4-3
J: TRBJ2-1
CDR3: ASSLKWVYNEQF

V: TRBV4-1
J: TRBJ1-1
CDR3: ASSRGGTANTEAF

V: TRBV7-9
J: TRBJ2-7
CDR3: ASGLAGGEQY

V: TRBV20-1
J: TRBJ2-1
CDR3: SPQDNNYNEQF

V: TRBV5-1
J: TRBJ2-1
CDR3: ATQPLPSYNEQF

V: TRBV2
J: TRBJ1-3
CDR3: GSRVDSGNTIY

V: TRBV2
J: TRBJ2-7
CDR3: ASSERRSGDPYEQY

V: TRBV7-8
J: TRBJ2-1
CDR3: ASSLQAGAYNEQF

V: TRBV11-2
J: TRBJ2-7
CDR3: ASSFGGFSYEQY

V: TRBV6-1
J: TRBJ1-2
CDR3: ASSNNPPYGDTYGYT

V: TRBV12-3/TRBV12-4
J: TRBJ1-5
CDR3: ASSSGGNQPQH

V: TRBV7-8
J: TRBJ2-1
CDR3: ASSISGRGSYNEQF

V: TRBV2
J: TRBJ2-5
CDR3: ASLSPGVGETQY

V: TRBV5-1
J: TRBJ2-1
CDR3: ASRRTGVQNNEQF

V: TRBV29-1
J: TRBJ2-7
CDR3: SVSGLAGYEQY

V: TRBV4-1
J: TRBJ2-1
CDR3: ASSPIREGYNEQF

V: TRBV4-3
J: TRBJ2-7
CDR3: ASSPTAGDYEQY

V: TRBV15
J: TRBJ1-6
CDR3: ATSTLLGQGGPSKDNSPLH

V: TRBV19
J: TRBJ1-3
CDR3: ASSMWTPVGNTIY

V: TRBV5-1
J: TRBJ1-2
CDR3: ASSPNRGTENYGYT

V: TRBV19
J: TRBJ2-6
CDR3: ASTRRDRVQAGANVLT

V: TRBV6-5
J: TRBJ1-5
CDR3: ASSWITGVRPQH

V: TRBV6-1
J: TRBJ2-1
CDR3: ASSREPFSYNEQF

V: TRBV11-3
J: TRBJ2-3
CDR3: ASSIQGAGLDTQY

V: TRBV7-9
J: TRBJ2-7
CDR3: ASSLSYYEQY

V: TRBV7-2
J: TRBJ1-6
CDR3: ASSSRVRSPLH

V: TRBV19
J: TRBJ2-1
CDR3: ASIHRQGARHEQF

V: TRBV19
J: TRBJ1-4
CDR3: ASRDTGTANEKLF

V: TRBV20-1
J: TRBJ2-1
CDR3: SAVWAGGPYNEQF

V: TRBV27
J: TRBJ1-5
CDR3: ASSHSDRGGQPQH